One sample yielded the 22 T cell receptor beta chains listed below, sequenced in a study of cytomegalovirus exposure and HLA in healthy donors. Both 60 Vbeta primers and 13 Jbeta primers went into the PCR. Libraries were prepared by immunoSEQ multiplex PCR; TCRdb keeps only in-frame clonotypes and omits some of them. The sample contains under 150,000 clones, around 83% of which appear only once. The sample taken for sequencing was PBMCs. All receptors derive from a human donor in good health.

The V call is TRBV6-1, the J call TRBJ1-2; the match to TRBD1 covers 8 bases. Per germline, CDR1 MNHNS and CDR2 SASEGT. The junction had 14 bases not matched to a gene; V was cut back by 7 bases and J by 13 bases. The CDR3 consists of 13 residues. CDR3 residues: CASISPLAGGPTF. CDR3 DNA: TGTGCCAGCATTTCCCCACTAGCAGGGGGCCCCACCTTC.

The V and J genes are TRBV6-6 and TRBJ2-7; no clear D. The CDR3 length is 13 residues. Looked up from germline, CDR1 is MNHNY and CDR2 is SVGAGI (reference sequence). V lost 0 bases, J lost 6 bases, and 9 bases lay in between. CDR3 bases: TGTGCCAGCAGTTACTCGAGAGGTGGCGAGCAGTACTTC. As protein: CASSYSRGGEQYF.

This rearrangement joins TRBV5-5 to TRBJ2-3; D possibly corresponds to TRBD1 (6 bases). Trimming cost V 5 bases and J 0 bases, with 13 bases left between them. The CDR3 has 15 residues. Germline V gene lookup returns CDR1 SGHKS and CDR2 YYEKEE (reference sequence). This CDR3 reads CASSSGQLSTDTQYF. The CDR3, as DNA: TGTGCCAGCAGTTCTGGACAGCTGAGCACAGATACGCAGTATTTT.

Details on this clone: One end of the junction varies from germline; a read error may be responsible. The gene calls are TRBV7-7 and TRBJ2-1; the match to TRBD2 covers 10 bases. The germline V gene encodes CDR1 SSHAT and CDR2 FNYEAQ (reference sequence). This CDR3 is 18 amino acids long. CDR3 in DNA: TGTGCTAGCAGCTTACTGAGACTAGCGGGCAGTCGGGAGTGGGGGCAGTTCTTC. It translates to CASSLLRLAGSREWGQFF.

The rearrangement uses TRBV5-1 and TRBJ1-3; a possible D gene is TRBD1 (5 bases). The germline CDR1 and CDR2 sequences are SGHRS and YFSETQ. The CDR3 covers 16 residues. V dropped 0 bases and J dropped 0 bases, with 10 bases sitting between them. The CDR3 nucleotides are TGCGCCAGCAGCTTGGATGGGGGGGGCTCTGGAAACACCATATATTTT. It is translated as CASSLDGGGSGNTIYF.

The chain has TRBV5-1 and TRBJ1-1; D gene uncertain. V was clipped by 0 bases and J by 3 bases, with 6 bases between them. There are 13 residues in the CDR3. Germline V gives CDR1 SGHRS, CDR2 YFSETQ. The CDR3 region has the DNA TGCGCCAGCAGCTTGGCCGGGTACACTGAAGCTTTCTTT. Its protein is CASSLAGYTEAFF.

This chain connects TRBV9 to TRBJ2-1; D perhaps matches TRBD2 (5 bases). V lost 4 bases and J 8 bases, leaving 22 bases between the germline ends. There are 16 residues in the CDR3. The germline CDR1 and CDR2 sequences are SGDLS and YYNGEE. Written as DNA, the CDR3 is TGTGCCAGCAGCTCCCCCGGGGTCGTTCCGCCGGATGAGCAGTTCTTC. Its translation: CASSSPGVVPPDEQFF.

Of note for this clone: The same CDR3 can be traced to other DNA sequences in this sample. The chain's CDR3 is CASSVDRGNTGELFF. The DNA of the CDR3 is TGTGCCAGCAGCGTAGATCGGGGAAACACCGGGGAGCTGTTTTTT. The V gene is TRBV9, the J gene TRBJ2-2; tentatively, D is TRBD2 (5 bases). Trimming shortened V by 0 bases and J by 2 bases, and 8 bases separated the two germline ends. This CDR3 is 15 amino acids long. The V gene's germline CDR1 is SGDLS and CDR2 YYNGEE. The entire variable domain, with the rest obtained from reference TRBV9 and TRBJ2-2, is as follows: DSGVTQTPKHLITATGQRVTLRCSPRSGDLSVYWYQQSLDQGLQFLIQYYNGEERAKGNILERFSAQQFPDLHSELNLSSLELGDSALYFCASSVDRGNTGELFFGEGSRLTVL.

This chain uses TRBV5-4 with TRBJ2-7; no firm D call. Germline values: CDR1 SGHNT, CDR2 YYREEE (reference sequence). V was shortened by 4 bases and J by 3 bases, with 11 bases between the two germline ends. The CDR3 runs 13 residues. Here the CDR3 DNA reads TGTGCCAGCAGCCCCAAATTTAGCTACGAGCAGTACTTC. As protein: CASSPKFSYEQYF.

This CDR3 is CASSQGFELAGYNEQFF. Here the CDR3 DNA reads TGTGCCAGCAGCCAAGGCTTCGAACTAGCGGGGTACAATGAGCAGTTCTTC. The V call is TRBV4-2, the J call TRBJ2-1, with 10 bases lining up with TRBD2. CDR1 and CDR2 from the germline V gene are LGHNA and YNFKEQ. Trimming took 1 base from V and 4 from J; bases not matched to a gene: 7. The CDR3 consists of 17 residues.

The J gene is TRBJ1-5, the V gene TRBV19; D call uncertain. The germline V gene encodes CDR1 LNHDA and CDR2 SQIVND (reference sequence). Deletions cut 8 bases from V and 1 base from J, with 18 bases between. There are 16 residues in the CDR3. The CDR3 protein is CASGPPRSGSNQPQHF. The DNA of the CDR3 is TGTGCCAGTGGTCCCCCCAGGTCGGGAAGCAATCAGCCCCAGCATTTT.

The gene calls are TRBV29-1 and TRBJ2-2; no definite D call. V lost 5 bases and J 1 base, leaving 14 bases between the germline ends. CDR1 and CDR2 from the germline V gene are SQVTM and ANQGSEA. The CDR3 totals 15 residues. The CDR3 loop is CSVSREAGNTGELFF. The CDR3 DNA sequence: TGCAGCGTTTCCCGTGAGGCCGGGAACACCGGGGAGCTGTTTTTT.

The V call is TRBV6-6, the J call TRBJ2-7; D remains ambiguous. V was clipped by 5 bases and J by 3 bases, with 14 bases between them. Germline CDR1 is MNHNY and CDR2 is SVGAGI (reference sequence). The CDR3 has 14 amino acids. As DNA, the CDR3 is TGTGCCAGCAGTACCGCCGACACTGACTACGAGCAGTACTTC. This gives the protein CASSTADTDYEQYF.

This clone was detected once. The chain combines TRBV9 with TRBJ1-1; D is unclear. There are 13 residues in the CDR3. Germline lookup yields CDR1 SGDLS and CDR2 YYNGEE. Trimming removed 0 bases from V and 4 bases from J, with 7 bases in between. The CDR3 protein is CASSVGTGTEAFF. CDR3 DNA sequence: TGTGCCAGCAGCGTAGGTACGGGCACTGAAGCTTTCTTT.

The V call is TRBV10-1, the J call TRBJ2-1, with a possible D match to TRBD1 (6 bases). The CDR3 runs 17 residues. The V gene's germline CDR1 is WNHNN and CDR2 SYGVQD (reference sequence). V lost 3 bases to trimming and J lost 5 bases, with 20 bases between them. This CDR3 is CASSDGTPAELNNEQFF. CDR3 nucleotide sequence: TGCGCCAGCAGTGATGGGACACCGGCTGAATTAAACAATGAGCAGTTCTTC.

The chain recombines TRBV4-2 with TRBJ2-7; a possible D gene is TRBD2 (6 bases). Trimming took 4 bases from V and 3 from J, leaving 16 bases between them. The CDR3 spans 15 residues. From germline, CDR1 is LGHNA and CDR2 YNFKEQ. The CDR3 loop reads CASSREVGGIYEQYF. The CDR3, as DNA: TGTGCCAGCAGCCGCGAAGTGGGGGGTATCTACGAGCAGTACTTC.

The genes are TRBV12-2 and TRBJ2-1; TRBD1 was called by the table and not checked on the DNA. TRBV12-2 is listed as a pseudogene. This CDR3 spans 13 amino acids. CDR3 in amino acids: CASRLDPRQGQFF. The CDR3 coding sequence is TGTGCAAGTCGCTTAGATCCCAGACAGGGCCAGTTCTTC.

This clone was recorded a few times. The chain employs TRBV5-5 and TRBJ1-6; the match to TRBD1 covers 9 bases. The CDR3 totals 16 residues. Looked up from germline, CDR1 is SGHKS and CDR2 is YYEKEE (reference sequence). The junction had 10 bases not matched to a gene; V was cut back by 2 bases and J by 10 bases. The CDR3 bases are TGTGCCAGCAGCTTTCGAGGGACAGGGCTTTGGTCACCCCTCCACTTT. This translates into CASSFRGTGLWSPLHF.

The chain has TRBV12-5 and TRBJ1-5; D remains unclear. V lost 6 bases and J lost 7, with 10 bases in between. CDR1 LGHNT and CDR2 FRNRAP come from the germline V gene. The CDR3 loop spans 12 amino acids. The CDR3 coding sequence is TGTGCTAGTGGAAGCGGCGGCCAGCCCCAGCATTTT. This sequence encodes CASGSGGQPQHF.

This clone is a singleton in its sample. The chain couples TRBV6-1 to TRBJ2-1; 8 nucleotides agree with TRBD2. V shed 1 base and J 12 bases; nucleotides not matched to a gene: 5. The CDR3 consists of 13 residues. Per the germline V gene, CDR1 is MNHNS and CDR2 is SASEGT. The CDR3 protein is CASSEEGAGVQFF. The CDR3 nucleotides are TGTGCCAGCAGTGAAGAAGGAGCGGGGGTGCAGTTCTTC.

The rearrangement joins TRBV6-5 to TRBJ1-2, with D perhaps TRBD1 (5 bases). Germline CDR1 reads MNHEY; CDR2 reads SVGAGI. V lost 6 bases and J 6 bases, leaving 8 bases between the germline ends. The CDR3 is made up of 11 amino acids. Here the CDR3 reads CASRGLNGYTF. In DNA form, the CDR3 reads TGTGCCAGCAGGGGGCTTAATGGCTACACCTTC.

Details on this clone: Mismatch with germline at one junction end may stem from a read error. The rearrangement joins TRBV7-7 to TRBJ1-4; no reliable D call. This CDR3 has 17 amino acids. Per germline, CDR1 SSHAT and CDR2 FNYEAQ (reference sequence). The CDR3 region has the DNA TGTGCTAGCAGCCCTGGAGTCGGAGGCGGGGTAAATGAAAAACTGTTTTTT. Its protein is CASSPGVGGGVNEKLFF.